The following is a TCR beta chain sequence with its context. No antigen is known for it. This sample stems from a study of T-cell reconstitution after alpha-beta-depleted transplantation in children. This CDR3 region has 12 residues. V was trimmed by 2 bases and J by 8 bases, leaving 7 bases between them. Germline lookup yields CDR1 MNHEY and CDR2 SVGAGI. Library preparation (for TCRbeta) was performed with unique molecular identifiers. TCRdb re-called the PCR reads through MiXCR, storing one row per CDR3 protein. This table holds about 440,000 distinct CDR3 sequences, around two fifths found once. Study findings and constraints: At one year after transplant, newly produced T cells mostly accounted for T-cell counts and diversity.

The chain recombines TRBV6-5 with TRBJ2-1, with D hard to call. The source material was PBMCs, sampled before TCRalphabeta/CD19-depleted stem cell transplant. The sequence came from a girl under 10 years old with aplastic anemia, due to receive a stem cell transplant. The CDR3 region is CASSYDAHEQFF. The CDR3 nucleotides are TGTGCCAGCAGTTACGACGCCCATGAGCAGTTCTTC.